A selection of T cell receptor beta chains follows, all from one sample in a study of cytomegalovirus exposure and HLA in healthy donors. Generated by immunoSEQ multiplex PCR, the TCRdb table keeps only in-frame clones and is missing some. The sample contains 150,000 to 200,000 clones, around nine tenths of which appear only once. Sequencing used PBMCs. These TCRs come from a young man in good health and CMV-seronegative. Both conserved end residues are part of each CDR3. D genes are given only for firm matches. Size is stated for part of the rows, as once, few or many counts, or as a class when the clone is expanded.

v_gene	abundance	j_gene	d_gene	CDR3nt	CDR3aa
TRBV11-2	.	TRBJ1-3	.	TGTGCCAGCAGCTTAGCCCCTTCCCCCTTGATATATTTT	CASSLAPSPLIYF
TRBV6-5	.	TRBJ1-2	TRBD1	TGTGCCAGCAGTGGCCAGGGGGTTCGGGGCTACACCTTC	CASSGQGVRGYTF
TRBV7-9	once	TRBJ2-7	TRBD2	TGTGCCAGCAGCTTAACTGGAGCGGGACGGTCCTACGAGCAGTACTTC	CASSLTGAGRSYEQYF
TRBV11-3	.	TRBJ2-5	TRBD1	TGTGCCAGCAGCTTACAAACAGGGGTCGACCAAGAGACCCAGTACTTC	CASSLQTGVDQETQYF
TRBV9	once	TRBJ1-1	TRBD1	TGTGCCAGCAGCGTAGCCGGCAGGGGGCGAGGGGGCACTGAAGCTTTCTTT	CASSVAGRGRGGTEAFF
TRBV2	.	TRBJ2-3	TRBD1	TGTGCCAGCAACGGACAGGGGGCTACAGATACGCAGTATTTT	CASNGQGATDTQYF
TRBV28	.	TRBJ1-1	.	TGTGCCAGCAGCCTCCCAGGGCGAGACACTGAAGCTTTCTTT	CASSLPGRDTEAFF
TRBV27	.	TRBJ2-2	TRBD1	TGTGCCAGCAAACAGGGGGAAGGGACCGGGGAGCTGTTTTTT	CASKQGEGTGELFF
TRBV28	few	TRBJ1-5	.	TGTGCCAGCAGTTTGATGACAGGTAATCAGCCCCAGCATTTT	CASSLMTGNQPQHF
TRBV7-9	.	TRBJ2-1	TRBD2	TGTGCCAGCAGCTTATCCTGGACTAGCGCTTACAATGAGCAGTTCTTC	CASSLSWTSAYNEQFF
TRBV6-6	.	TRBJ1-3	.	TGTGCCAGCAGTCGCCCGGGGAGCTCTGGAAACACCATATATTTT	CASSRPGSSGNTIYF
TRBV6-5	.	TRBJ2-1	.	TGTGCCAGCAGTTACGAGTCTAGAGCCAATGAGCAGTTCTTC	CASSYESRANEQFF
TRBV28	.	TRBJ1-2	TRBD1	TGTGCCAGCAGTTCGTCGACCGGGACAGCAAATAACTATGGCTACACCTTC	CASSSSTGTANNYGYTF
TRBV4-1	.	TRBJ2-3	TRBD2	TGCGCCAGCGGGGGGGTAACAGATACGCAGTATTTT	CASGGVTDTQYF
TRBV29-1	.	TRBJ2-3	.	TGCAGCGTTGCTAGCACAGATACGCAGTATTTT	CSVASTDTQYF
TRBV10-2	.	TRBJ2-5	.	TGCGCCAGCAGCGGGCAGGGGAGCGAGACCCAGTACTTC	CASSGQGSETQYF
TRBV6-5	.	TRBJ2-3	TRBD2	TGTGCCAGCAGTTACACCCTAGCGGGGGAGACAGATACGCAGTATTTT	CASSYTLAGETDTQYF
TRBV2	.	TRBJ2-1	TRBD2	TGTGCCAGCAGTGGGGTGGGAACTCTCGGGACTAGCGGCTACAATGAGCAGTTCTTC	CASSGVGTLGTSGYNEQFF
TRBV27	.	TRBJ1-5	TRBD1	TGTGCCAGCAGACTTACTTTTGACAGGGGGCTAGGTCAGCCCCAGCATTTT	CASRLTFDRGLGQPQHF
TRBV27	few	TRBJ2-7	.	TGTGCCAGCAGTGTAGGGGTCGAGCAGTACTTC	CASSVGVEQYF
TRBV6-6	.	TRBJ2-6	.	TGTGCCAGCAGTTACCAGGGCACTGGGGCCAACGTCCTGACTTTC	CASSYQGTGANVLTF
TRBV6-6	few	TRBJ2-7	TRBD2	TGTGCCAGCAGTTACTCGAGCGGGAGTGGATTCGAGCAGTACTTC	CASSYSSGSGFEQYF
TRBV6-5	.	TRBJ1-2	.	TGTGCCAGCAGTTTCTTCGGTCCAGGTGGCTACACCTTC	CASSFFGPGGYTF
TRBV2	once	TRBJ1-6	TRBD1	TGTGCCAGCAGGGAGACAGGGGTGATGAATTCACCCCTCCACTTT	CASRETGVMNSPLHF
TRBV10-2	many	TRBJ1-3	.	TGCGCCAGCACTCTGACAGCCGACTCTGGAAACACCATATATTTT	CASTLTADSGNTIYF
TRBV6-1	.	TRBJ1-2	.	TGTGCCAGCAGTGAACTGTCCGGAGCTAACTATGGCTACACCTTC	CASSELSGANYGYTF
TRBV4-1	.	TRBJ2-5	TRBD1	TGCGCCAGCAGCCCACCCCGGGACAGGGGGCCGGGAGAGACCCAGTACTTC	CASSPPRDRGPGETQYF
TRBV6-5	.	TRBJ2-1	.	TGTGCCAGCAACAATCTGACAGGAACCTACAATGAGCAGTTCTTC	CASNNLTGTYNEQFF